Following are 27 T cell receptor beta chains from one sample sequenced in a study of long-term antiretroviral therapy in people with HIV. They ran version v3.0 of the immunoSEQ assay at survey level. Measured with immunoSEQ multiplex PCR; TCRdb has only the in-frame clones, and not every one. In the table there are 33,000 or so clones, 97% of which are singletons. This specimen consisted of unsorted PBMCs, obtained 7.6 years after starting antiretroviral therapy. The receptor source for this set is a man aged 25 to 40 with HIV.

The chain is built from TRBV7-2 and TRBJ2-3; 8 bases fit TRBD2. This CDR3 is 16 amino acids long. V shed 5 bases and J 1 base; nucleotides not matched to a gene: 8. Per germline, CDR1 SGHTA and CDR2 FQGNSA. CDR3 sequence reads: CASSRASGRGTDTQYF. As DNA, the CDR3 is TGTGCCAGCAGCCGAGCTAGCGGGCGCGGCACAGATACGCAGTATTTT. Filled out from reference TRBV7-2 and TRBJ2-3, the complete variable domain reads GAGVSQSPSNKVTEKGKDVELRCDPISGHTALYWYRQSLGQGLEFLIYFQGNSAPDKSGLPSDRFSAERTGGSVSTLTIQRTQQEDSAVYLCASSRASGRGTDTQYFGPGTRLTVL.

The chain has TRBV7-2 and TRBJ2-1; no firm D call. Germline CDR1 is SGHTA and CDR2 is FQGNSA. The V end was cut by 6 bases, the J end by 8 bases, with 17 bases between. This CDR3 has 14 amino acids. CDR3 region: CASSPNGGIDEQFF. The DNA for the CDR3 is TGTGCCAGCAGTCCCAATGGTGGCATCGATGAGCAGTTCTTC.

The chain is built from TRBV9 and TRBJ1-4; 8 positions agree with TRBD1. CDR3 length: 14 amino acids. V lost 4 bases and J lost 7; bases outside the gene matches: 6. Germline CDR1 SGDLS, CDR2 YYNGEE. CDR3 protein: CASSPTGGLEKLFF. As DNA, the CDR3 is TGTGCCAGCAGCCCCACAGGGGGTCTTGAAAAACTGTTTTTT.

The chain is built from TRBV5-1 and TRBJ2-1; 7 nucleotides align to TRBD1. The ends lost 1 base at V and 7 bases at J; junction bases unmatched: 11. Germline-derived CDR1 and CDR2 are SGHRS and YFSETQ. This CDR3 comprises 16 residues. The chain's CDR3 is CASSLYGRGSLNEQFF. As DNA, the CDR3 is TGCGCCAGCAGCTTGTATGGCAGGGGGAGTTTAAATGAGCAGTTCTTC.

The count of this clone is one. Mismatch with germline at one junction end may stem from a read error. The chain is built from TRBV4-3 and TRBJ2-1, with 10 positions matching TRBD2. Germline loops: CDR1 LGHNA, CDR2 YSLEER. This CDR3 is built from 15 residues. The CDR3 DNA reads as TGCGCCAGCAGCCAAGAGTGGCAGCGGGAGGGGCTCTGGGTCTTC. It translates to CASSQEWQREGLWVF.

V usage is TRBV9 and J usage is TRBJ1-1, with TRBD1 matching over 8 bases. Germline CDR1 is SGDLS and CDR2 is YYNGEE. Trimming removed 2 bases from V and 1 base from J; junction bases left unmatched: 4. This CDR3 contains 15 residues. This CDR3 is CASSVEDRENTEAFF. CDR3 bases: TGTGCCAGCAGCGTCGAGGACAGGGAGAACACTGAAGCTTTCTTT.

CDR3 amino acids: CASSSELAKADTQYF. DNA for the CDR3: TGTGCCAGCAGCTCAGAATTAGCTAAGGCAGATACGCAGTATTTT. This chain uses TRBV5-4 with TRBJ2-3; no clear D. Between the trimmed V and J ends, which lost 3 bases and 4 bases, there was a span of 15 bases. The CDR3 runs 15 residues. Looked up from germline, CDR1 is SGHNT and CDR2 is YYREEE (reference sequence).

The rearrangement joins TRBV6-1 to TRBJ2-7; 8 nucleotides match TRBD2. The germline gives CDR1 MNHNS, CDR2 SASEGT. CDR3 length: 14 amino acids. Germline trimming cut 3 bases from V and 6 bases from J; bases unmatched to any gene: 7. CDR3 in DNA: TGTGCCAGCAGTGAGTTAGCGGGGCCTGGCGAGCAGTACTTC. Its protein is CASSELAGPGEQYF.

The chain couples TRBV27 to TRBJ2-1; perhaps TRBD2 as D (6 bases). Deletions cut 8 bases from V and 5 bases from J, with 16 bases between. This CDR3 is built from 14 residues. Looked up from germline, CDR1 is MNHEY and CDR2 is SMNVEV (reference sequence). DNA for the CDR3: TGTGCCAGCCGACTGAGGCGGGGAGACAATGAGCAGTTCTTC. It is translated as CASRLRRGDNEQFF.

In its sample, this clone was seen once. CDR3 loop: CASRLGDTQYF. CDR3 coding DNA: TGTGCCAGCAGGCTAGGAGATACGCAGTATTTT. V gene TRBV25-1 combines with J gene TRBJ2-3; no reliable D call. The V end lost 6 bases, the J end lost 5 bases, and 6 bases lay between the germline ends. The CDR3 is 11 residues long. Germline V lookup: CDR1 MGHDK, CDR2 SYGVNS. Using reference TRBV25-1 and TRBJ2-3 for the parts outside the CDR3, the full variable domain is EADIYQTPRYLVIGTGKKITLECSQTMGHDKMYWYQQDPGMELHLIHYSYGVNSTEKGDLSSESTVSRIRTEHFPLTLESARPSHTSQYLCASRLGDTQYFGPGTRLTVL.

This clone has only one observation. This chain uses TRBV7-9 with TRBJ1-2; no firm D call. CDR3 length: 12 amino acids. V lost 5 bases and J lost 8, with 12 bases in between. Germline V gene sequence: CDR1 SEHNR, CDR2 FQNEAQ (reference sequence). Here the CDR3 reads CASSPSTWGYTF. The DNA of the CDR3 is TGTGCCAGCAGCCCCTCGACTTGGGGCTACACCTTC.

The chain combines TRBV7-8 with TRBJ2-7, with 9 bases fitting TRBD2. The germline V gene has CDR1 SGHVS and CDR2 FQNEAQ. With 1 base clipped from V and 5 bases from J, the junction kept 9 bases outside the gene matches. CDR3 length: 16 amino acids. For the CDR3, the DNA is TGTGCCAGCAGCTTAGGTCGGCGGGGGGGTATCCACGAGCAGTACTTC. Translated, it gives CASSLGRRGGIHEQYF.

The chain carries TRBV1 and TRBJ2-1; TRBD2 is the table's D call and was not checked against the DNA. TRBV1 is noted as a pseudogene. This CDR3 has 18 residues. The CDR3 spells CTSSPGLAGGKETMAQFF. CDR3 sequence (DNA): TGCACCAGCAGCCCGGGACTAGCGGGAGGCAAAGAGACAATGGCGCAGTTCTTC.

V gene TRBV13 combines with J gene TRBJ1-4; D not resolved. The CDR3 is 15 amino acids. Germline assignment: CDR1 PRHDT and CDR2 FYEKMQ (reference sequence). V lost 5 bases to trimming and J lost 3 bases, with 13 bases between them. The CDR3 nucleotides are TGTGCCAGCAGCCCTAACGGGCCGCCTAATGAAAAACTGTTTTTT. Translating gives CASSPNGPPNEKLFF.

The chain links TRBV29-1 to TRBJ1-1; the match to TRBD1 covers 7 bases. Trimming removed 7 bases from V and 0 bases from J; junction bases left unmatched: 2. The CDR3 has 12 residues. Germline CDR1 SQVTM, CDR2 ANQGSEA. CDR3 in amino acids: CSGTGMNTEAFF. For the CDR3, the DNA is TGCAGCGGGACAGGAATGAACACTGAAGCTTTCTTT.

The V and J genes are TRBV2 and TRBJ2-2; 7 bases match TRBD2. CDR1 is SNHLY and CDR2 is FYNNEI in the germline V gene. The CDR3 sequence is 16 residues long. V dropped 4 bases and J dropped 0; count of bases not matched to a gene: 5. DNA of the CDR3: TGTGCCAGCAGTGGCGGGGGAGTTACGAACACCGGGGAGCTGTTTTTT. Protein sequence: CASSGGGVTNTGELFF.

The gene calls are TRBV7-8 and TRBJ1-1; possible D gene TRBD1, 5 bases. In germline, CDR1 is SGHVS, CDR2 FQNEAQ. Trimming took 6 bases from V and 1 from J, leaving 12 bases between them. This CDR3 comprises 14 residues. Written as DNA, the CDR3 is TGTGCCAGCAGTCAACCGGGGGAGAACACTGAAGCTTTCTTT. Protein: CASSQPGENTEAFF.

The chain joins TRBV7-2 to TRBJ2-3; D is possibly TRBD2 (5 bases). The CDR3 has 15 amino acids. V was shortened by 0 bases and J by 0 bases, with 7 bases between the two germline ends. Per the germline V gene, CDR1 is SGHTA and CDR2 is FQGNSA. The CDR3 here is CASSLAGRSTDTQYF. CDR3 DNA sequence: TGTGCCAGCAGCTTAGCAGGGAGAAGCACAGATACGCAGTATTTT.

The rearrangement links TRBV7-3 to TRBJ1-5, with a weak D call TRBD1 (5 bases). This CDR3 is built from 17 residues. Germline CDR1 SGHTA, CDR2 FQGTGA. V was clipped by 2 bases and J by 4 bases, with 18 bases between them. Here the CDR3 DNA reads TGTGCCAGCAGCTTAGGGGCTGCGAACCAGGGTAATCAGCCCCAGCATTTT. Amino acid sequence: CASSLGAANQGNQPQHF.

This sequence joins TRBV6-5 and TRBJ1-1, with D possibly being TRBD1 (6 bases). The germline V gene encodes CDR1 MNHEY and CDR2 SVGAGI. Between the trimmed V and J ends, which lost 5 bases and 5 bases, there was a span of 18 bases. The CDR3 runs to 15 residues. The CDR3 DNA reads TGTGCCAGCAGTCGCCTACAGGGTATATCGACTGAAGCTTTCTTT. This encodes CASSRLQGISTEAFF.

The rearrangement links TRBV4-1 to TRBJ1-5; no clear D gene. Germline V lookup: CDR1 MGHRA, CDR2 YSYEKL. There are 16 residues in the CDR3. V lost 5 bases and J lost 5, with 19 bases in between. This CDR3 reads CASSSRSTGVDQPQHF. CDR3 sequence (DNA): TGCGCCAGCAGCTCCCGGTCGACTGGAGTTGATCAGCCCCAGCATTTT.

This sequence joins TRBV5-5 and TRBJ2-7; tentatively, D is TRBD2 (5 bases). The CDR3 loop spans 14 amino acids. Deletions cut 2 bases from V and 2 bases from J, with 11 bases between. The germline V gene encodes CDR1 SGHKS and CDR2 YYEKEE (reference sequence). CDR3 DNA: TGTGCCAGCAGCTTAAGCGGCCTTCCCTACGAGCAGTACTTC. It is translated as CASSLSGLPYEQYF.

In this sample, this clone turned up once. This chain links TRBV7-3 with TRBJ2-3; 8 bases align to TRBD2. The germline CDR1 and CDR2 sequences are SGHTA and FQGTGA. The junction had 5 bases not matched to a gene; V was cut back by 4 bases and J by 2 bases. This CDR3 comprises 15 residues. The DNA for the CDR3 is TGTGCCAGCAGCTCGAGCGGGGGATTCACAGATACGCAGTATTTT. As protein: CASSSSGGFTDTQYF. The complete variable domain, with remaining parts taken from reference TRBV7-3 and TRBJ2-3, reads GAGVSQTPSNKVTEKGKYVELRCDPISGHTALYWYRQSLGQGPEFLIYFQGTGAADDSGLPNDRFFAVRPEGSVSTLKIQRTERGDSAVYLCASSSSGGFTDTQYFGPGTRLTVL.

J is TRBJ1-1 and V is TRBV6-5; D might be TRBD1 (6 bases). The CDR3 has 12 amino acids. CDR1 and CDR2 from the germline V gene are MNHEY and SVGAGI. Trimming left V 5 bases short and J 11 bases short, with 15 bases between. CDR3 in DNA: TGTGCCAGCAGTCCGGCGGGGGGGGCGGCTTTCTTT. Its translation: CASSPAGGAAFF.

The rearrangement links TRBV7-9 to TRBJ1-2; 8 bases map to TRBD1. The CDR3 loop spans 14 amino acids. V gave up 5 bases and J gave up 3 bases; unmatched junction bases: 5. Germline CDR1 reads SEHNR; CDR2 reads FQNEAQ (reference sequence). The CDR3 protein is CASSAPTGDYGYTF. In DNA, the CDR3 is TGTGCCAGCAGCGCCCCGACAGGGGACTATGGCTACACCTTC.

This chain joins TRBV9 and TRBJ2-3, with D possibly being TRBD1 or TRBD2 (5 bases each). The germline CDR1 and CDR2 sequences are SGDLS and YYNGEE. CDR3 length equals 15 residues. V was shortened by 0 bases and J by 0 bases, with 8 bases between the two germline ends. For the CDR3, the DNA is TGTGCCAGCAGCGTAGGGGGGTTTAGCACAGATACGCAGTATTTT. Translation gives CASSVGGFSTDTQYF.

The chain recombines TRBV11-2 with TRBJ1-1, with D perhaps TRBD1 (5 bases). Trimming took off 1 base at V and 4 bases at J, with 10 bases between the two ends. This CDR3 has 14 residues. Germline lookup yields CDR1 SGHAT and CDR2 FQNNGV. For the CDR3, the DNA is TGTGCCAGCAGCTTAGTTCTCAGGGTCACTGAAGCTTTCTTT. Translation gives CASSLVLRVTEAFF. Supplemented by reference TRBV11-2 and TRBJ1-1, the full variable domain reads EAGVAQSPRYKIIEKRQSVAFWCNPISGHATLYWYQQILGQGPKLLIQFQNNGVVDDSQLPKDRFSAERLKGVDSTLKIQPAKLEDSAVYLCASSLVLRVTEAFFGQGTRLTVV.